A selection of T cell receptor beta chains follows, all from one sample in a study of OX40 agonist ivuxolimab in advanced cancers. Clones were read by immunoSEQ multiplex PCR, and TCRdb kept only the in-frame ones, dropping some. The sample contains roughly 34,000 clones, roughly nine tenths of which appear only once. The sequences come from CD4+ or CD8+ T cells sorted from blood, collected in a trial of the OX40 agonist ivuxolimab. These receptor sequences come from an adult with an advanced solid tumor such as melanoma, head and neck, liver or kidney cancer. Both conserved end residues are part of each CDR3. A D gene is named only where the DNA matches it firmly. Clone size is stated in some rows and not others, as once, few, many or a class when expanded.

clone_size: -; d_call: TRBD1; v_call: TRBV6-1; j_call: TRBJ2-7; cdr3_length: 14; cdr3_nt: TGTGCCAGCAGTACCCGGGACAGCCTTCGGGAGCAGTACTTC; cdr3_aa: CASSTRDSLREQYF
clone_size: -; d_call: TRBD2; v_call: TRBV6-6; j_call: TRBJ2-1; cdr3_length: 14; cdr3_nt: TGTGCCAGCAGTTACCCCGGGGGGATACATGAGCAGTTCTTC; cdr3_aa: CASSYPGGIHEQFF
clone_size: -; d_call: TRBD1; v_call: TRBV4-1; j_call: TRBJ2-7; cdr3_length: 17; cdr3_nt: TGCGCCAGCAGCCGCCGTGTGTGGGGACAGGACTCCTACGAGCAGTACTTC; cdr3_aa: CASSRRVWGQDSYEQYF
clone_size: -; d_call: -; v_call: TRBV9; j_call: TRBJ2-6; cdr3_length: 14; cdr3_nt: TGTGCCAGCAGCGTAGTGGGTGGGGCCAACGTCCTGACTTTC; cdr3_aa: CASSVVGGANVLTF
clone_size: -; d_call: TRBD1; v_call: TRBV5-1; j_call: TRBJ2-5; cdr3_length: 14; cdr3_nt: TGCGCCAGCAGCACCGGACAGGGCCAAGAGACCCAGTACTTC; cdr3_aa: CASSTGQGQETQYF
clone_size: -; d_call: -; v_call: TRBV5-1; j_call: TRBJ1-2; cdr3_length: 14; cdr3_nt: TGCGCCAGCAGCCCCGGGACGGAGGGCTATGGCTACACCTTC; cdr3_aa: CASSPGTEGYGYTF
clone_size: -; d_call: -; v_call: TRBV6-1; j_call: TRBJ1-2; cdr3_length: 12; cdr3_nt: TGTGCCAGCAGTGAATCTCCGTCCGGCTACACCTTC; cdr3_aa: CASSESPSGYTF
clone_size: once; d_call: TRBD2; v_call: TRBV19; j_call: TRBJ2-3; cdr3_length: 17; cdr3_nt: TGTGCCAGTAGTCCCGGGACTAGCGGGAGGGCCACAGATACGCAGTATTTT; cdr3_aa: CASSPGTSGRATDTQYF
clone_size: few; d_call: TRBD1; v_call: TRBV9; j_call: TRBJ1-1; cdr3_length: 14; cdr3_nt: TGTGCCAGCAGCGTAGCTCCAGGGGGTGGTGGAGCTTTCTTT; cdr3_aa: CASSVAPGGGGAFF
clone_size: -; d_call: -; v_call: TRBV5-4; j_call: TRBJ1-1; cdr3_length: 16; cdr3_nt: TGTGCCAGCAGCTTGTGGGGGAGGTGGGGATACTCTGAAGCTTTCTTT; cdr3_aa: CASSLWGRWGYSEAFF
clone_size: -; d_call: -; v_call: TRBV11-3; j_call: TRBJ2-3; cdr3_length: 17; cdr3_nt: TGTGCCAGCAGTTTCGGTACTCGGGGCGATCGGGTGGATACGCAGTATTTT; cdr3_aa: CASSFGTRGDRVDTQYF
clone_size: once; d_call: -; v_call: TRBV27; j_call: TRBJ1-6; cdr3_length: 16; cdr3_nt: TGTGCCAGCAGTTTCATGAAGGATCCCTATAATTCACCCCTCCACTTT; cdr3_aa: CASSFMKDPYNSPLHF
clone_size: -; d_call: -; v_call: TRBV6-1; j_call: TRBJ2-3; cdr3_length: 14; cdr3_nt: TGTGCCAGCAGTCGTGCGGCATCCACAGATACGCAGTATTTT; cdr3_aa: CASSRAASTDTQYF
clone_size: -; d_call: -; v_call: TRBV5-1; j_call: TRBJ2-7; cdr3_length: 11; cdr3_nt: TGCGCCAGCAGCTTCGACGACGAGCAGTACTTC; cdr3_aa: CASSFDDEQYF
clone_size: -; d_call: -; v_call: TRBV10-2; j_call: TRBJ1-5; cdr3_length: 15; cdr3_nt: TGCGCCAGCCGGGGTGGGCAGGGACACAATCAGCCCCAGCATTTT; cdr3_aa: CASRGGQGHNQPQHF
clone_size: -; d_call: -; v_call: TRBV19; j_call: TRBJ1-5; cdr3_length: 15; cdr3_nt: TGTGCCAGTAGTATGGGGGGCGCGGGCAATCAGCCCCAGCATTTT; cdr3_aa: CASSMGGAGNQPQHF
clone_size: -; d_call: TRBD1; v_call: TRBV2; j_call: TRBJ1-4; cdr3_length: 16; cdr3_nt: TGTGCCAGCAGTGGGGACAGACTATCGACTAATGAAAAACTGTTTTTT; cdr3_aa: CASSGDRLSTNEKLFF
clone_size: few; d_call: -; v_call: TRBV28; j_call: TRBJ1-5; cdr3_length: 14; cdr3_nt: TGTGCCAGCAGTTTTCGAGTTGTTGGTCAGCCCCAGCATTTT; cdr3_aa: CASSFRVVGQPQHF
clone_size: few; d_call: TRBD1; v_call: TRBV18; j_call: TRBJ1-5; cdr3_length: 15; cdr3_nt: TGTGCCAGCTCACGCCGGGACAGGGACAATCAGCCCCAGCATTTT; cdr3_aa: CASSRRDRDNQPQHF
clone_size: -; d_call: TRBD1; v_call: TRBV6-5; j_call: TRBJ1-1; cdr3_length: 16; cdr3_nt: TGTGCCAGCAGTTACTCGCCGGGACAGGGGAACACTGAAGCTTTCTTT; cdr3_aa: CASSYSPGQGNTEAFF
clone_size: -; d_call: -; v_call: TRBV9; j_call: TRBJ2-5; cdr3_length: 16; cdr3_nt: TGTGCCAGCAGCGCCACCCCCGGGGGCGCTGGGGAGACCCAGTACTTC; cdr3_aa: CASSATPGGAGETQYF
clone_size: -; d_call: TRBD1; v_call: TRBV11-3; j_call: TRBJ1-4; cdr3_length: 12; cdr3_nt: TGTGCCAGCAGCTCCCAGGGGGGAAAACTGTTTTTT; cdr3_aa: CASSSQGGKLFF
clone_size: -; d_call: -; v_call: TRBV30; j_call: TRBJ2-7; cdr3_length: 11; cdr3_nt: TGTGCCTGGAGTGTACTAAAGGAGCAGTACTTC; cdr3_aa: CAWSVLKEQYF
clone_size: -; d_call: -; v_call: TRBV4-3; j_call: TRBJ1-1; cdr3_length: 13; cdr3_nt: TGCGCCAGCACGCGGGGGGGGAACACTGAAGCTTTCTTT; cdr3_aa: CASTRGGNTEAFF
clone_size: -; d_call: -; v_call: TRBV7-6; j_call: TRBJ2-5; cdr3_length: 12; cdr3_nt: TGTGCCAGCAGCCAGGGGGGGGAGACCCAGTACTTC; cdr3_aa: CASSQGGETQYF
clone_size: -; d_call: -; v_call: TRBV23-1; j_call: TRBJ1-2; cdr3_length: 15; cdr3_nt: TGCGCCAGCAGTCAATCTTTCAATATCTCCTATGGCTACACCTTC; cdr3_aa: CASSQSFNISYGYTF
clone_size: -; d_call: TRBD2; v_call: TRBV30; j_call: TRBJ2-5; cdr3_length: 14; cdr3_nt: TGTGCCTGGAGACTAGCGGGGGTCCAAGAGACCCAGTACTTC; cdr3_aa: CAWRLAGVQETQYF
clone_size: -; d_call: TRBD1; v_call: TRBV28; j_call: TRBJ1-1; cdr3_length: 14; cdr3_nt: TGTGCCAGCAGCCCAGGGGGGAAGGACACTGAAGCTTTCTTT; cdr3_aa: CASSPGGKDTEAFF
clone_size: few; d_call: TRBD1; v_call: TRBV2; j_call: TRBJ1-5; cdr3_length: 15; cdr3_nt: TGTGCCAGCAAGCGGGACAGGGGAAGCAATCAGCCCCAGCATTTT; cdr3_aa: CASKRDRGSNQPQHF
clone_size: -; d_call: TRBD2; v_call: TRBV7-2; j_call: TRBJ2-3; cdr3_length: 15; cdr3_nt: TGTGCCAGCAGCTCCGGGGGGGAGGGCACAGATACGCAGTATTTT; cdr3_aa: CASSSGGEGTDTQYF
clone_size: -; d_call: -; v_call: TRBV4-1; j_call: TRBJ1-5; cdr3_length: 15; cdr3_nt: TGCGCCAGCAGCCAAGAAACAGGTATCAATCAGCCCCAGCATTTT; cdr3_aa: CASSQETGINQPQHF
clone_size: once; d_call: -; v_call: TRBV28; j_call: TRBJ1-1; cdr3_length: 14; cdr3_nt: TGTGCCAGCACCCAGGGCGCTCTGAACACTGAAGCTTTCTTT; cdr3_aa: CASTQGALNTEAFF
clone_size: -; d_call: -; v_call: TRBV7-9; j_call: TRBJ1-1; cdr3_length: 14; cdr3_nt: TGTGCCAGCAGCTTATGGGGAAAGGGCACTGAAGCTTTCTTT; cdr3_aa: CASSLWGKGTEAFF
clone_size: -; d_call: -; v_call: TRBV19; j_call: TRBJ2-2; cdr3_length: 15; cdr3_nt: TGTGCCAGTAGTAACCGCGGAGGGGGCGCCGGGGAGCTGTTTTTT; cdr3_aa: CASSNRGGGAGELFF
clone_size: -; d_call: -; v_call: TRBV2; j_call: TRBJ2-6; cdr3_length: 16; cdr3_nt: TGTGCCAGCAGTGTGGGGACGAGCTCTGGGGCCAACGTCCTGACTTTC; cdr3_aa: CASSVGTSSGANVLTF
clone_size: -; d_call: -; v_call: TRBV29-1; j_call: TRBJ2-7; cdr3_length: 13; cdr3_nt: TGCAGCGTTGAAACCGAAGGCTTCTACGAGCAGTACTTC; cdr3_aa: CSVETEGFYEQYF
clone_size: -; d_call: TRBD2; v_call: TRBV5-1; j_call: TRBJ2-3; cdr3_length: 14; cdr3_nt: TGCGCCACACAAGCGGGATCTAGCACAGATACGCAGTATTTT; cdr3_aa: CATQAGSSTDTQYF